The T cell receptor beta chain under discussion was sequenced for a study of blood T cell repertoires in COVID-19. Across the study: Researchers got acute and convalescent COVID-19 samples from the United States, Italy and Spain. PBMCs, B-cell-depleted T cells, or T cells provided the cDNA or gDNA that made up the material.

V dropped 8 bases and J dropped 7 bases, with 12 bases sitting between them. The germline gives CDR1 MDHEN, CDR2 SYDVKM. The CDR3 covers 13 residues. Here immunoSEQ multiplex PCR was the method, and the copy in TCRdb shows in-frame clones only, minus some. The sample lists approximately 74,000 clones, around 90% seen once, with approximately 1.9% in the top ten. The TCR sequence derives from a woman at least 80 years old with active or convalescent COVID-19. The chain uses TRBV28 and TRBJ1-6; D is perhaps TRBD1 (5 bases). Specimen: peripheral blood. CDR3 bases: TGTGCCAGCGGGGCCAGGGTAAATTCACCCCTCCACTTT. This gives the protein CASGARVNSPLHF.